These 7 T cell receptor beta chains originate from one sample sequenced in a study of cytomegalovirus exposure and HLA in healthy donors. Both 60 Vbeta primers and 13 Jbeta primers went into the PCR. This table comes from immunoSEQ multiplex PCR, and its TCRdb copy is limited to in-frame clones, with some not included. The table includes roughly 160,000 clones, almost 80% detected once. Sequenced input: PBMCs. These receptors all stem from a man aged 50-60 years in good health and CMV-seropositive.

Notes on this clone: The junction differs from germline at one of its ends, possibly a read error. The V gene is TRBV12-5, the J gene TRBJ2-1; 8 nucleotides align to TRBD1. The germline V gene encodes CDR1 LGHNT and CDR2 FRNRAP. The CDR3 consists of 15 residues. CDR3 in amino acids: CASGLDRVGYNEQFF. For the CDR3, the DNA is TGTGCTAGTGGCTTGGACAGGGTGGGATACAATGAGCAGTTCTTC.

The V and J genes are TRBV7-3 and TRBJ1-2, with TRBD1 identical over 9 bases. This CDR3 comprises 13 residues. With 4 bases clipped from V and 5 bases from J, the junction kept 2 bases outside the gene matches. Germline V CDR1 and CDR2: SGHTA, FQGTGA. The CDR3 sequence: CASSYGTGYGYTF. CDR3 bases: TGTGCCAGCAGCTACGGGACAGGGTATGGCTACACCTTC.

This clone has just a few counts. The chain uses TRBV28 and TRBJ1-1; D is unresolved. V was clipped by 3 bases and J by 2 bases, with 13 bases between them. Germline V gene sequence: CDR1 MDHEN, CDR2 SYDVKM. The CDR3 runs 15 residues. The CDR3 DNA sequence: TGTGCCAGCAGTTTTTTGGGCAGAACAAACACTGAAGCTTTCTTT. Its translation: CASSFLGRTNTEAFF.

Of note for this clone: The junction shows a germline mismatch at one end, possibly a read error. The chain employs TRBV6-1 and TRBJ1-4; D gene uncertain. Germline V gene lookup returns CDR1 MNHNS and CDR2 SASEGT. The CDR3 spans 10 residues. The CDR3 coding sequence is TGTGCCAGCAGTGAAGCGAAGCCATCCTTT. This translates into CASSEAKPSF.

The chain uses TRBV28 and TRBJ2-2; D is possibly TRBD1 (7 bases). This CDR3 region has 14 residues. Trimming took off 7 bases at V and 4 bases at J, with 13 bases between the two ends. Germline CDR1 reads MDHEN; CDR2 reads SYDVKM. The chain's CDR3 is CASMTGRRTGELFF. The DNA of the CDR3 is TGTGCCAGCATGACAGGGAGGCGCACCGGGGAGCTGTTTTTT.

This chain uses TRBV28 with TRBJ1-5; 10 nucleotides agree with TRBD1. The trim removed 5 bases at V and 7 bases at J, leaving 14 bases unmatched. This CDR3 has 17 amino acids. Germline assignment: CDR1 MDHEN and CDR2 SYDVKM. CDR3 sequence: CASSTPAMTGGSQPQHF. Written as DNA, the CDR3 is TGTGCCAGCAGTACCCCGGCCATGACAGGGGGCAGCCAGCCCCAGCATTTT.

The CDR3 here is CASRGTAGGVGNEQFF. The CDR3 bases are TGTGCCAGCAGGGGGACGGCGGGGGGCGTCGGGAATGAGCAGTTCTTC. The chain recombines TRBV7-9 with TRBJ2-1; 8 bases agree with TRBD2. The CDR3 spans 16 residues. Per the germline V gene, CDR1 is SEHNR and CDR2 is FQNEAQ (reference sequence). With 6 bases clipped from V and 7 bases from J, the junction kept 14 bases outside the gene matches.